The 27 T cell receptor beta chains in this list originate from one sample, sequenced in a study of regulatory T cells in long-lasting Graves disease. Construction of the TCR beta libraries employed iRepertoire HTBI primers in conjunction with Arm-PCR of CDR3 regions. MiXCR, applied by TCRdb to the multiplex PCR reads, yields one record per CDR3 protein. The data hold 350,000 to 450,000 distinct CDR3 sequences, with 16% observed a single time. Time point reported: newly diagnosed GD, antithyroid drugs for less than 3 months. The TCR library was made from RNA extracted from PBMCs. This same sample was also taken into another study, of T cells in Graves' hyperthyroidism and ophthalmopathy.

The sequencing here drew on peripheral blood mononuclear cells (PBMCs), taken at new diagnosis, from a patient treated with antithyroid drugs. The receptors stem from a man aged 40-50 years with Graves disease.

This clonotype was detected ten times or more. The rearrangement joins TRBV10-3 to TRBJ1-5; a weak D match, TRBD1 (6 bases). V was shortened by 2 bases and J by 2 bases, with 10 bases between the two germline ends. This CDR3 region has 15 residues. CDR1 ENHRY and CDR2 SYGVKD come from the germline V gene. The DNA for the CDR3 is TGTGCCATCAGTGAGGGACAGCGGGGCAATCAGCCCCAGCATTTT. This translates into CAISEGQRGNQPQHF.

This clonotype was recorded at least ten times. The V call is TRBV10-2, the J call TRBJ1-1, with 7 bases fitting TRBD1. V trimming: 7 bases; J trimming: 3 bases; junction bases outside the gene matches: 5. CDR1 and CDR2 (germline): WSHSY, SAAADI. The CDR3 runs 13 residues. The CDR3 loop is CASIAGGYTEAFF. In DNA form, the CDR3 reads TGCGCCAGCATTGCAGGGGGTTACACTGAAGCTTTCTTT.

This clonotype was seen a few times. This clone may be a read error of a much larger clone one base away. The chain employs TRBV12-3 or TRBV12-4 and TRBJ2-3; D remains ambiguous. The CDR3 sequence is 15 residues long. V dropped 1 base and J dropped 2 bases, with 10 bases sitting between them. The CDR3 DNA reads TGTGCCAGCAGTTTAGTTGGGCCTCCCACAGATACGCAGTATTTT. Amino acids: CASSLVGPPTDTQYF.

The chain couples TRBV24-1 to TRBJ1-2; perhaps TRBD1 as D (6 bases). The CDR3 length is 14 residues. CDR1 is KGHDR and CDR2 is SFDVKD in the germline V gene. V lost 3 bases and J lost 6, with 13 bases in between. The CDR3 loop reads CATSDQDHRDGYTF. CDR3 coding DNA: TGTGCCACCAGTGATCAGGACCACAGGGATGGCTACACCTTC.

The chain combines TRBV12-3 or TRBV12-4 with TRBJ2-1; 8 bases line up with TRBD1. CDR3 length: 14 amino acids. The V gene end was trimmed by 6 bases and the J gene end by 7 bases; junction bases not matched to a gene: 8. The CDR3 DNA follows: TGTGCCAGCAGCCCAGGGGGCCAGAGGAATGAGCAGTTCTTC. It specifies CASSPGGQRNEQFF.

This clonotype was found many times. This chain uses TRBV28 with TRBJ2-5; a weak D match, TRBD1 (6 bases). Germline CDR1 is MDHEN and CDR2 is SYDVKM. The CDR3 contains 13 residues. The V gene lost 4 bases and the J gene lost 7 bases, with 13 bases spanning the gap. The chain's CDR3 is CASSSGQSRTQYF. The CDR3 DNA follows: TGTGCCAGCAGTTCAGGACAGTCCAGGACCCAGTACTTC.

This clonotype was seen at least ten times. V usage is TRBV18 and J usage is TRBJ2-2; D unclear. Trimming pared 2 bases from V and 2 bases from J, leaving 12 bases between. The length of the CDR3 is 16 residues. Germline-derived CDR1 and CDR2 are KGHSH and LQKENI. The CDR3 is CASSPAIMDNTGELFF. CDR3 nucleotide sequence: TGTGCCAGCTCACCAGCAATTATGGATAACACCGGGGAGCTGTTTTTT.

This clonotype occurred many times. The V and J genes are TRBV12-3 or TRBV12-4 and TRBJ2-3; no firm D call. This CDR3 region has 11 residues. The germline V and J ends were trimmed by 10 bases and 5 bases, with 10 bases remaining between them. The CDR3: CATWLGDTQYF. Here the CDR3 DNA reads TGTGCCACCTGGCTGGGAGATACGCAGTATTTT.

This clonotype has more than one count but fewer than ten. The chain is built from TRBV6-5 and TRBJ1-6, with no clear D. V lost 4 bases to trimming and J lost 6 bases, with 7 bases between them. The length of the CDR3 is 13 residues. In germline, CDR1 is MNHEY, CDR2 SVGAGI. The CDR3 nucleotides are TGTGCCAGCAGTTGGAACCTTAATTCACCCCTCCACTTT. Encoded protein: CASSWNLNSPLHF.

This clonotype came up a few times. This chain joins TRBV19 and TRBJ1-6, with D unresolved. The CDR3 length is 12 residues. The ends were cut back, 3 bases at V and 7 bases at J, with 4 bases in the middle. CDR1 and CDR2 (germline): LNHDA, SQIVND (reference sequence). This chain's CDR3 is CASSIRNSPLHF. Here the CDR3 DNA reads TGTGCCAGTAGTATCCGAAATTCACCCCTCCACTTT.

The chain carries TRBV6-2 or TRBV6-3 and TRBJ2-7; D remains ambiguous. Germline lookup yields CDR1 MNHEY and CDR2 SVGEGT. This CDR3 spans 14 amino acids. With 6 bases removed from V and 6 bases from J, the gap between germline ends came to 18 bases. The chain's CDR3 is CASSNLETPTEQYF. CDR3 DNA: TGTGCCAGCAGCAACCTCGAGACTCCTACCGAGCAGTACTTC.

This clonotype has a handful of counts. The chain carries TRBV9 and TRBJ2-5; tentatively, D is TRBD1 or TRBD2 (5 bases each). The CDR3 runs 15 residues. From germline, CDR1 is SGDLS and CDR2 YYNGEE. V gave up 3 bases and J gave up 2 bases, with 14 bases separating them. The CDR3 sequence: CASSGLGAPQETQYF. CDR3 DNA sequence: TGTGCCAGCAGCGGGCTCGGGGCGCCGCAAGAGACCCAGTACTTC. The full variable domain, with the rest looked up from reference TRBV9 and TRBJ2-5, is DSGVTQTPKHLITATGQRVTLRCSPRSGDLSVYWYQQSLDQGLQFLIQYYNGEERAKGNILERFSAQQFPDLHSELNLSSLELGDSALYFCASSGLGAPQETQYFGPGTRLLVL.

This clonotype was counted only a few times. The genes are TRBV2 and TRBJ2-5, with 7 bases that match TRBD2. Germline V lookup: CDR1 SNHLY, CDR2 FYNNEI. The CDR3 is 13 amino acids. The V and J ends lost 5 bases and 3 bases, in that order; junction bases with no gene match: 3. As DNA, the CDR3 is TGTGCCAGCAGTCGGGCGGGGGAAGAGACCCAGTACTTC. Translated, it gives CASSRAGEETQYF.

This clonotype was detected many times. The chain couples TRBV11-2 to TRBJ1-1; D possibly corresponds to TRBD1 (6 bases). CDR1 and CDR2 (germline): SGHAT, FQNNGV. The CDR3 contains 15 residues. Between the trimmed V and J ends, which lost 1 base and 6 bases, there was a span of 15 bases. The chain's CDR3 is CASSLGGLTFAEAFF. The DNA for the CDR3 is TGTGCCAGCAGCTTAGGGGGGCTCACCTTCGCTGAAGCTTTCTTT.

This clonotype showed up many times. The chain recombines TRBV6-1 with TRBJ1-2, with D hard to call. V dropped 10 bases and J dropped 4 bases, with 19 bases sitting between them. Germline CDR1 MNHNS, CDR2 SASEGT. The CDR3 runs to 14 residues. The CDR3 DNA is TGTGCCACCTGGGTGGGATACAGTTTCTATGGCTACACCTTC. Translated, it gives CATWVGYSFYGYTF.

This clonotype was seen a handful of times. The chain employs TRBV30 and TRBJ1-5; unclear D gene. Germline V gene sequence: CDR1 GTSNPN, CDR2 SVGIG (reference sequence). The V end was cut by 3 bases, the J end by 7 bases, with 13 bases between. This CDR3 is 13 amino acids long. The CDR3 sequence: CAWSEGIGQPQHF. The CDR3 coding sequence is TGTGCCTGGAGCGAGGGAATAGGCCAGCCCCAGCATTTT.

The CDR3, as DNA: TGTGCCAGCAGTGGGCAGGAGGTAACGCAGTATTTT. This translates into CASSGQEVTQYF. This chain links TRBV25-1 with TRBJ2-3; tentatively, D is TRBD2 (5 bases). The CDR3 runs 12 residues. V gave up 4 bases and J gave up 9 bases, with 11 bases separating them. Germline CDR1 reads MGHDK; CDR2 reads SYGVNS. Looking up the rest from reference TRBV25-1 and TRBJ2-3 gives the full variable domain: EADIYQTPRYLVIGTGKKITLECSQTMGHDKMYWYQQDPGMELHLIHYSYGVNSTEKGDLSSESTVSRIRTEHFPLTLESARPSHTSQYLCASSGQEVTQYFGPGTRLTVL.

This clonotype showed up just a few times. The chain has TRBV20-1 and TRBJ1-6, with D perhaps matching TRBD1 (6 bases). Trimming left V 5 bases short and J 10 bases short, with 15 bases between. The length of the CDR3 is 13 residues. Per the germline V gene, CDR1 is DFQATT and CDR2 is SNEGSKA (reference sequence). CDR3 amino acids: CSALRDTYSPLHF. Here the CDR3 DNA reads TGCAGTGCTCTTCGGGACACTTACTCACCCCTCCACTTT.

In this sample, this clonotype turned up a few times. The CDR3 sequence is CASSSQGRGETQYF. The CDR3 bases are TGCGCCAGCAGCTCACAGGGTCGCGGGGAGACCCAGTACTTC. The rearrangement links TRBV5-1 to TRBJ2-5; D may be TRBD1 (6 bases). Trimming pared 3 bases from V and 5 bases from J, leaving 14 bases between. This CDR3 is built from 14 residues. The V gene's germline CDR1 is SGHRS and CDR2 YFSETQ.

This clonotype came up many times. The gene calls are TRBV12-3 or TRBV12-4 and TRBJ2-3, with D possibly being TRBD1 (5 bases). This CDR3 has 15 residues. The V and J ends lost 7 bases and 0 bases respectively, with 14 bases between them. The CDR3 here is CASKWQGTSTDTQYF. The CDR3 nucleotides read TGTGCCAGCAAGTGGCAGGGAACGAGCACAGATACGCAGTATTTT.

This clonotype came up many times. This rearrangement joins TRBV11-3 to TRBJ1-1; D possibly corresponds to TRBD1 (5 bases). The germline CDR1 and CDR2 sequences are SGHNT and YENEEA. Trimming removed 7 bases from V and 5 bases from J, with 17 bases in between. The CDR3 length is 14 residues. CDR3 in DNA: TGTGCCAGCACCCCGGGGCTCGGGGGGACTGAAGCTTTCTTT. Its protein product is CASTPGLGGTEAFF. Combining the CDR3 with reference TRBV11-3 and TRBJ1-1 gives the whole variable domain EAGVVQSPRYKIIEKKQPVAFWCNPISGHNTLYWYLQNLGQGPELLIRYENEEAVDDSQLPKDRFSAERLKGVDSTLKIQPAELGDSAVYLCASTPGLGGTEAFFGQGTRLTVV.

This clonotype showed up many times. The chain recombines TRBV10-3 with TRBJ2-3; D possibly matches TRBD1 or TRBD2 (5 bases each). This CDR3 contains 15 residues. The V end lost 5 bases, the J end lost 3 bases, and 15 bases lay between the germline ends. Germline V gives CDR1 ENHRY, CDR2 SYGVKD. The chain's CDR3 is CAISIEGWGTDTQYF. The CDR3 coding sequence is TGTGCCATCAGTATCGAGGGTTGGGGGACAGATACGCAGTATTTT.

The chain couples TRBV4-3 to TRBJ2-1; TRBD1 matches at 7 bases. The CDR3 extends over 15 amino acids. Germline V lookup: CDR1 LGHNA, CDR2 YSLEER. The V gene end was trimmed by 2 bases and the J gene end by 8 bases; junction bases not matched to a gene: 9. The CDR3 loop reads CASSQQNGDSDEQFF. The CDR3 DNA follows: TGCGCCAGCAGCCAACAAAATGGGGACAGCGATGAGCAGTTCTTC.

This clonotype appeared many times. This chain links TRBV28 with TRBJ1-1; D uncertain. Germline CDR1 and CDR2: MDHEN and SYDVKM. This CDR3 spans 13 amino acids. Deletions cut 5 bases from V and 5 bases from J, with 12 bases between. Written as DNA, the CDR3 is TGTGCCAGCAGTCCGCCGGTTGCGACTGAAGCTTTCTTT. The encoded protein is CASSPPVATEAFF.

DNA of the CDR3: TGCAGTGCTGGCCCCGGGACAGGGAGGAATCAGCCCCAGCATTTT. Translating gives CSAGPGTGRNQPQHF. The chain combines TRBV20-1 with TRBJ1-5; 9 positions agree with TRBD1. Germline V gene lookup returns CDR1 DFQATT and CDR2 SNEGSKA (reference sequence). CDR3 length equals 15 residues. V lost 5 bases, J lost 4 bases, and 9 bases stayed unmatched.

This clonotype has ten or more counts. The V and J genes are TRBV7-2 and TRBJ1-1; 8 positions agree with TRBD1. V shed 4 bases, J shed 8 bases, and the junction held 3 bases outside the gene matches. The germline V gene has CDR1 SGHTA and CDR2 FQGNSA. The CDR3 extends over 12 amino acids. CDR3 sequence reads: CASSYRQGEAFF. The CDR3 DNA reads as TGTGCCAGCAGCTACCGACAGGGGGAAGCTTTCTTT.

This clonotype has ten or more counts. The chain links TRBV10-1 to TRBJ1-4, with D possibly TRBD1 on 6 matching bases. CDR1 WNHNN and CDR2 SYGVQD come from the germline V gene (reference sequence). Trimming removed 9 bases from V and 4 bases from J, with 12 bases in between. The CDR3 length is 13 residues. This chain's CDR3 is CASQSGVNEKLFF. The CDR3 DNA sequence: TGCGCCAGTCAATCAGGGGTTAATGAAAAACTGTTTTTT.